This T cell receptor beta chain was recovered during a study of cytomegalovirus exposure and HLA in healthy donors. Study-wide findings and caveats: At a 0.05 false discovery rate, a later analysis found approximately 15,000 TCR beta sequences to be associated with HLA alleles.

The primer mix had 60 Vbeta and 13 Jbeta primers. The table came from immunoSEQ multiplex PCR; TCRdb's copy has only in-frame clones and leaves some out. The sample includes under 130,000 clones, around 65% of them seen just once. Concerning this clone: Antigen unknown.

The length of the CDR3 is 14 residues. CDR1 and CDR2 from the germline V gene are SGHRS and YFSETQ. Trimming removed 4 bases from V and 4 bases from J, with 15 bases in between. The TCR sequence derives from a woman aged 45-60 years in good health and CMV-seronegative. Sequencing was performed on PBMCs. The rearrangement links TRBV5-1 to TRBJ2-7; TRBD2 might be the D (5 bases). The DNA of the CDR3 is TGCGCCAGCAGCCCGGCTAGGGCGGGTTACGAGCAGTACTTC. This gives the protein CASSPARAGYEQYF.